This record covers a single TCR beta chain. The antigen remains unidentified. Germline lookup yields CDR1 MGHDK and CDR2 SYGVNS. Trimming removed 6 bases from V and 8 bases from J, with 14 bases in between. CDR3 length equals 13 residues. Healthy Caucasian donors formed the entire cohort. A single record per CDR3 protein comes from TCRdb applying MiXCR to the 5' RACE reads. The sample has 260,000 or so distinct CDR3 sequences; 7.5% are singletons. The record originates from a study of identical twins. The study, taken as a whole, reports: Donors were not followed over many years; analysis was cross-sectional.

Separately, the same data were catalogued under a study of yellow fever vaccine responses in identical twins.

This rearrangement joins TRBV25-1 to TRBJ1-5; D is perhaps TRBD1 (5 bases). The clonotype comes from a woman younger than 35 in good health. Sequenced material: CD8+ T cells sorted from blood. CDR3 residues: CASRGEGLEPQHF. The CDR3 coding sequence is TGTGCCAGCAGGGGAGAGGGGCTGGAGCCCCAGCATTTT.